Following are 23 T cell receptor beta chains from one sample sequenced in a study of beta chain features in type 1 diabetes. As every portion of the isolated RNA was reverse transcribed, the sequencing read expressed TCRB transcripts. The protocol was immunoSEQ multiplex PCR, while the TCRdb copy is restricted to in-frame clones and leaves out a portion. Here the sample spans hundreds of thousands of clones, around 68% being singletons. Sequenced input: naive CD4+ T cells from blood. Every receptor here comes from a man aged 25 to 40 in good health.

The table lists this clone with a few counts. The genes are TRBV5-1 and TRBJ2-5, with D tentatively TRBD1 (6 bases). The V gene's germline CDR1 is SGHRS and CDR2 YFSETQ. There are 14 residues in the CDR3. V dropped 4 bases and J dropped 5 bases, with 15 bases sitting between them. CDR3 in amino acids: CASSTLQGKETQYF. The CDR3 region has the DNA TGCGCCAGCAGCACGCTCCAGGGGAAGGAGACCCAGTACTTC.

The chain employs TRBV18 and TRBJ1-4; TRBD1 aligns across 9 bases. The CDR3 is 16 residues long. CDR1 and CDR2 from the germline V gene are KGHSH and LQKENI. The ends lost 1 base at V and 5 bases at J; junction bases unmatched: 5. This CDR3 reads CASSPLVGTGNEKLFF. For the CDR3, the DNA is TGTGCCAGCTCACCACTCGTTGGGACAGGGAATGAAAAACTGTTTTTT.

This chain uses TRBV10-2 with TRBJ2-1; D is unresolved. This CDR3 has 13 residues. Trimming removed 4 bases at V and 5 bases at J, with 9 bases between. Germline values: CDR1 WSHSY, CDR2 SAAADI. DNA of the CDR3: TGCGCCAGCAGTGGTCAGGCTAACAATGAGCAGTTCTTC. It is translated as CASSGQANNEQFF.

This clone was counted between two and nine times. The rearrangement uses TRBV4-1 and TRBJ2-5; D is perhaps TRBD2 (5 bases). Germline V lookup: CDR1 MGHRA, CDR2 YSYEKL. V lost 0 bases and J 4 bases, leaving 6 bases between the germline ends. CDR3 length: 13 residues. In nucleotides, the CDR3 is TGCGCCAGCAGCCAAGATGAGGGAGAGACCCAGTACTTC. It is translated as CASSQDEGETQYF.

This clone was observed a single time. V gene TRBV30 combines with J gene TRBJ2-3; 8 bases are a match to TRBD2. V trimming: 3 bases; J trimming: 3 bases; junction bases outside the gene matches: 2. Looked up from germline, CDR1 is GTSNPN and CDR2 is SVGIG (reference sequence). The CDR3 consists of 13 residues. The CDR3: CAWRPGGTDTQYF. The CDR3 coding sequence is TGTGCCTGGAGGCCGGGGGGGACAGATACGCAGTATTTT. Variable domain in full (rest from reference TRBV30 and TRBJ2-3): SQTIHQWPATLVQPVGSPLSLECTVEGTSNPNLYWYRQAAGRGLQLLFYSVGIGQISSEVPQNLSASRPQDRQFILSSKKLLLSDSGFYLCAWRPGGTDTQYFGPGTRLTVL.

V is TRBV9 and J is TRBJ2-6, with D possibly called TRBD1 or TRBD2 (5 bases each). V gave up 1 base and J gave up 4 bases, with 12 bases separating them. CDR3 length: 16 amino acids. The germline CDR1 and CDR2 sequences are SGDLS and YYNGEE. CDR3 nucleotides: TGTGCCAGCAGCGTACTGAGGGGTGCAGGGGCCAACGTCCTGACTTTC. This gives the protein CASSVLRGAGANVLTF.

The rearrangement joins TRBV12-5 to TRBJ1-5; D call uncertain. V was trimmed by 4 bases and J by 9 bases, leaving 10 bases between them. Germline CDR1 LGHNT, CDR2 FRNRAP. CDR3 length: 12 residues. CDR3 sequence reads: CASGSLSGPQHF. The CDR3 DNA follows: TGTGCTAGTGGTTCCCTCTCAGGGCCCCAGCATTTT.

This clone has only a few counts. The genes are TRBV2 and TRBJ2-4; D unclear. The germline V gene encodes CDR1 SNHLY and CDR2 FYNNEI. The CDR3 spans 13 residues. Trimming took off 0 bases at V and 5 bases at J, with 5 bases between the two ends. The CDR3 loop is CASSEALENIQYF. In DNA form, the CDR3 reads TGTGCCAGCAGTGAAGCGCTGGAAAACATTCAGTACTTC.

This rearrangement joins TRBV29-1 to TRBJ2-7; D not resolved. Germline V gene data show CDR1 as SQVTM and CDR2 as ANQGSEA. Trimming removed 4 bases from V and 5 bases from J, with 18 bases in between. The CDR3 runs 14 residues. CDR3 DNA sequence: TGCAGCGTTGTCCCCCCCACGGAAATCCACGAGCAGTACTTC. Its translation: CSVVPPTEIHEQYF.

CDR3 coding DNA: TGTGCCAGCAAGAGGAGGGTCGGGGAGCTGTTTTTT. Translation: CASKRRVGELFF. The chain is built from TRBV9 and TRBJ2-2, with D perhaps matching TRBD2 (6 bases). Trimming shortened V by 6 bases and J by 7 bases, and 10 bases separated the two germline ends. This CDR3 is built from 12 residues. Germline loops: CDR1 SGDLS, CDR2 YYNGEE.

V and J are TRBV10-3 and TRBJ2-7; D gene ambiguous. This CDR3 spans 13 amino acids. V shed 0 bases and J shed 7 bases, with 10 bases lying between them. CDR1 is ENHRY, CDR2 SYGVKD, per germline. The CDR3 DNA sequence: TGTGCCATCAGTGAGTCTGACGCTAGGGAGCAGTACTTC. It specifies CAISESDAREQYF.

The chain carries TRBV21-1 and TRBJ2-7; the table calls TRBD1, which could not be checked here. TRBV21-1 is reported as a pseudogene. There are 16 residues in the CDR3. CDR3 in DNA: TGTGCCAGCAGCAAAGCGAATCTTTCCCAGGGCTACGAGCAGTACTTC. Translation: CASSKANLSQGYEQYF.

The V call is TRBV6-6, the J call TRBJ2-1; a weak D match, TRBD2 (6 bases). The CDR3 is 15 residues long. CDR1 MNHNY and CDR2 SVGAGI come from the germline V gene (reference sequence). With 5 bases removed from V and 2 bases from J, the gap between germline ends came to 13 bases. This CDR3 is CASSLLASAYNEQFF. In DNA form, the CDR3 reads TGTGCCAGCAGTCTTCTAGCGTCGGCCTACAATGAGCAGTTCTTC.

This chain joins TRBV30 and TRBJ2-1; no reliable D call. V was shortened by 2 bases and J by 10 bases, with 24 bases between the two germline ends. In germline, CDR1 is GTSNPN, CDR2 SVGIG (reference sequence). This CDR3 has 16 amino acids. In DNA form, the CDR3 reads TGTGCCTGGAGTCGGCGGCAAGCCCTCCTACGGCCCGAGCAGTTCTTC. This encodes CAWSRRQALLRPEQFF.

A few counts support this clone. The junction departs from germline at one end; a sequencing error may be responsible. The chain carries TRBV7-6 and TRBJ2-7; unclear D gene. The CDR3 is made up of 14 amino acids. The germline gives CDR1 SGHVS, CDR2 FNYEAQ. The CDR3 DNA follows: TGTGCCAGCAGCTTAGATGACGGTTCCTCCGAGCAGTACTTC. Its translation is CASSLDDGSSEQYF.

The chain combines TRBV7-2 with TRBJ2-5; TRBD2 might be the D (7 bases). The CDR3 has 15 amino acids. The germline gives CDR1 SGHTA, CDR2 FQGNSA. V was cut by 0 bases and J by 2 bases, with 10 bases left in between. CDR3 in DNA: TGTGCCAGCAGCTTAGCGGGGGGGCGTCAAGAGACCCAGTACTTC. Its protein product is CASSLAGGRQETQYF.

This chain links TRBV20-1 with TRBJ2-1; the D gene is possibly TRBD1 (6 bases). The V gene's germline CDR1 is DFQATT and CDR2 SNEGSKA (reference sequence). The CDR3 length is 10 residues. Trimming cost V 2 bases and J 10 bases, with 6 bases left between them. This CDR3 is CSARTGEQFF. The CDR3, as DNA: TGCAGTGCTAGAACAGGGGAGCAGTTCTTC.

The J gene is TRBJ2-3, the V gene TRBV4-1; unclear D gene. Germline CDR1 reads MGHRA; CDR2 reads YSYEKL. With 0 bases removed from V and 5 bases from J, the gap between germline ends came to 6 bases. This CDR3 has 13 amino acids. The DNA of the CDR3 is TGCGCCAGCAGCCAAGATGTACGAGATACGCAGTATTTT. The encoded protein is CASSQDVRDTQYF.

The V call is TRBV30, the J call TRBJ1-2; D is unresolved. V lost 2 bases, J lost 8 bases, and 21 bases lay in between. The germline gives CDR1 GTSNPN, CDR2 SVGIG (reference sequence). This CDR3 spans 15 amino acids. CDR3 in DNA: TGTGCCTGGAGTCCACCCCAATCGAATGTATACGGCTACACCTTC. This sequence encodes CAWSPPQSNVYGYTF.

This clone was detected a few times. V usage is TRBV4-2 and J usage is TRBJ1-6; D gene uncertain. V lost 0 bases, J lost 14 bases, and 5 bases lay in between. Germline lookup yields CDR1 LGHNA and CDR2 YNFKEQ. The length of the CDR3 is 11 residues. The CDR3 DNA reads TGTGCCAGCAGCCAAGAAAGCTCCCTCCACTTT. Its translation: CASSQESSLHF.

CDR3 in DNA: TGTGCCAGCAGCTTGGTAACAACGAACACCGGGGAGCTGTTTTTT. Its translation: CASSLVTTNTGELFF. The chain joins TRBV7-2 to TRBJ2-2, with D uncertain. The CDR3 consists of 15 residues. V was trimmed by 3 bases and J by 0 bases, leaving 8 bases between them. CDR1 SGHTA and CDR2 FQGNSA come from the germline V gene.

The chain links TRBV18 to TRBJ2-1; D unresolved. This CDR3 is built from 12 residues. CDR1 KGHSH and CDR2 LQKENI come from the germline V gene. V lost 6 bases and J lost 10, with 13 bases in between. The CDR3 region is CASSPRAGEQFF. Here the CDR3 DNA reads TGTGCCAGCTCTCCCCGGGCCGGGGAGCAGTTCTTC.

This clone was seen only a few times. The CDR3 loop is CASSWLSGANVLTF. CDR3 nucleotides: TGTGCCAGCAGCTGGCTCTCTGGGGCCAACGTCCTGACTTTC. The rearrangement links TRBV28 to TRBJ2-6; no clear D gene. Germline V CDR1 and CDR2: MDHEN, SYDVKM. The CDR3 length is 14 residues. V lost 6 bases and J 0 bases, leaving 6 bases between the germline ends. Drawing the rest from reference TRBV28 and TRBJ2-6, the complete variable domain is DVKVTQSSRYLVKRTGEKVFLECVQDMDHENMFWYRQDPGLGLRLIYFSYDVKMKEKGDIPEGYSVSREKKERFSLILESASTNQTSMYLCASSWLSGANVLTFGAGSRLTVL.